The T cell receptor beta chain under discussion was sequenced for a study of CD4+ T cells in melanoma. Regarding the study as a whole: CD8+ T cell, macrophage and B cell function reportedly correlated with neoantigen-specific CD4+ T cells.

The assay was immunoSEQ multiplex PCR, and TCRdb's table has in-frame clones only and misses some. The sample comprises approximately 110,000 clones, 92% of which are singletons, and roughly 3.3% rests with the top ten. As to this clone: Its target is not known.

The CDR3 is 11 amino acids. Germline V lookup: CDR1 DFQATT, CDR2 SNEGSKA (reference sequence). V lost 3 bases and J 2 bases, leaving 5 bases between the germline ends. The TCR sequence derives from a human donor with melanoma. Sequencing was done on a sample of peripheral blood. The chain carries TRBV20-1 and TRBJ2-7, with unresolved D. The CDR3 sequence is CSARFTYEQYF. The CDR3 DNA reads as TGCAGTGCTAGGTTCACCTACGAGCAGTACTTC.